This T cell receptor beta chain was identified during a study of T cell changes during pregnancy in multiple sclerosis. Per germline, CDR1 SGHDT and CDR2 YYEEEE. Trimming shortened V by 5 bases and J by 2 bases, and 8 bases separated the two germline ends. The CDR3 is 13 amino acids. Sequencing was performed with immunoSEQ multiplex PCR; in TCRdb, only in-frame clones are kept and a portion is missing. The data hold about 72,000 clones, with 91% observed a single time. This material consisted of peripheral blood, taken in the third trimester of pregnancy. The V gene is TRBV5-6, the J gene TRBJ1-3; no definite D call. The clonotype comes from a female donor in good health, enrolled as a control in a pregnancy study. The CDR3: CASRSGAGNTIYF. CDR3 nucleotide sequence: TGTGCCAGCAGATCCGGGGCTGGAAACACCATATATTTT. Using reference TRBV5-6 and TRBJ1-3 for the parts outside the CDR3, the full variable domain is DAGVTQSPTHLIKTRGQQVTLRCSPKSGHDTVSWYQQALGQGPQFIFQYYEEEERQRGNFPDRFSGHQFPNYSSELNVNALLLGDSALYLCASRSGAGNTIYFGEGSWLTVV.